The clone carrying this T cell receptor (beta chain) appeared many times. This sample is drawn from a study of T cells in Graves' hyperthyroidism and ophthalmopathy. TCR beta CDR3 regions were amplified from RNA. HTBI primers were used for first-round RT-PCR of the TCR CDR3. TCRdb reprocessed the multiplex PCR reads with MiXCR, giving one entry per CDR3 protein. The top ten hold approximately 35% of the sample, which has 300,000 to 450,000 distinct CDR3 sequences, 15% to 20% seen once. V was shortened by 5 bases and J by 9 bases, with 19 bases between the two germline ends. The CDR3 is 14 residues long. CDR1 and CDR2 from the germline V gene are SGHTA and FQGTGA.

The sequenced material came from blood. This chain joins TRBV7-3 and TRBJ1-2; no firm D call. This clonotype was sampled from a woman aged 30 to 39 with Graves' hyperthyroidism that later progressed to Graves' ophthalmopathy. The CDR3 nucleotides read TGTGCCAGCAGCACCCACGCGGCGGTCTTCAGCTACACCTTC. This gives the protein CASSTHAAVFSYTF.